The rows below give T cell receptor beta chains drawn from one sample of a study of blood T cell repertoires in COVID-19. Sequenced by immunoSEQ multiplex PCR; TCRdb stores in-frame clones only, minus some. The sample holds 90,000 to 130,000 clones, around 74% seen once. Sequenced input: peripheral blood. The receptors shown here come from a woman aged 55-75 years with acute or convalescent COVID-19. CDR3s include the opening cysteine and the closing phenylalanine or tryptophan. Fields, in order: D gene, clone size, J gene, V gene, CDR3 DNA, CDR3 protein. The D gene is left open where the match is weak. Size values are once, few and many counts, or a class for expanded clones, and some rows have none.

>TRBD1|.|TRBJ1-1|TRBV7-8
TGTGCCAGCACGATAGGGAACACAGGGGGCTACACTGAAGCTTTCTTT
CASTIGNTGGYTEAFF
>TRBD1|.|TRBJ1-1|TRBV2
TGTGCCAGCAGCTTAGGGACAGGTCTAGCTTTCTTT
CASSLGTGLAFF
>.|.|TRBJ1-4|TRBV5-1
TGCGCCAGCAGCGGGCAGCTTAATGAAAAACTGTTTTTT
CASSGQLNEKLFF
>.|.|TRBJ1-4|TRBV28
TGTGCCAGCAGTATCCTTCTGCGACAAGTCGAGAAACTGTTTTTT
CASSILLRQVEKLFF
>.|.|TRBJ2-1|TRBV6-2/TRBV6-3
TGTGCCAGCAGTTACCAAGAAGGAGAGGCGCCCGGTAATTACAATGAGCAGTTCTTC
CASSYQEGEAPGNYNEQFF
>.|.|TRBJ1-1|TRBV5-1
TGCGCCAGCAGCTTGGCACAGGGCTCGCCTGAAGCTTTCTTT
CASSLAQGSPEAFF
>TRBD1|.|TRBJ2-3|TRBV4-1
TGCGCCAGCAGCCCAGGGACAGAGCACACAGATACGCAGTATTTT
CASSPGTEHTDTQYF
>.|.|TRBJ2-3|TRBV4-1
TGCGCCAGCAGCTCCCAGTATGGGCCCACAGATACGCAGTATTTT
CASSSQYGPTDTQYF
>.|.|TRBJ1-5|TRBV25-1
TGTGCCAGCAGAGGGGGGGGAGAGGCGGGTCAGCCCCAGCATTTT
CASRGGGEAGQPQHF
>.|.|TRBJ1-1|TRBV24-1
TGTGCCACCAGGGACAGACAGCTGAACACTGAAGCTTTCTTT
CATRDRQLNTEAFF
>.|.|TRBJ2-3|TRBV20-1
TGCAGTGCTAGTCGGTGGTGGGCAGGGCGAAACACAGATACGCAGTATTTT
CSASRWWAGRNTDTQYF
>TRBD2|.|TRBJ2-7|TRBV7-9
TGTGCCAGCAGCCGGACTAGCGGGGGTTACGAGCAGTACTTC
CASSRTSGGYEQYF
>.|.|TRBJ1-2|TRBV28
TGTGCCAGCAGTTATCTCCGAGACTATGGCTACACCTTC
CASSYLRDYGYTF
>.|many|TRBJ1-6|TRBV13
TGTGCCAGCAGCTTAGTGCCTAGCTCCTATAATTCACCCCTCCACTTT
CASSLVPSSYNSPLHF
>.|once|TRBJ1-2|TRBV28
TGTGCCAGCAGTACAGGGACTACCTATGGCTACACCTTC
CASSTGTTYGYTF
>.|.|TRBJ1-2|TRBV2
TGTGCCAGCAGTGAGGATACGACGGGAGGCTACACCTTC
CASSEDTTGGYTF
>TRBD2|.|TRBJ2-3|TRBV5-1
TGCGCCAGCAGCGCGGGGAGGGCAGCGGCAGATACGCAGTATTTT
CASSAGRAAADTQYF
>TRBD1|.|TRBJ1-5|TRBV6-6
TGTGCCAGCAGTGGGGCAGGGGGTCATAGCAATCAGCCCCAGCATTTT
CASSGAGGHSNQPQHF
>.|hyperexpanded|TRBJ2-7|TRBV4-2
TGTGCCAGCAGCCAAGACAGCTACGAGCAGTACTTC
CASSQDSYEQYF
>.|.|TRBJ1-5|TRBV21-1
TGTGCCAGCAGCGCACAGGTTTACAATCAGCCCCAGCATTTT
CASSAQVYNQPQHF
>.|.|TRBJ2-7|TRBV5-5
TGTGCCAGCAGCTTGGGGGAACAGGTCTCCTACGAGCAGTACTTC
CASSLGEQVSYEQYF
>TRBD2|.|TRBJ2-5|TRBV2
TGTGCCAGCAGCCAGGGACTAGCGGGGGTGGAGACCCAGTACTTC
CASSQGLAGVETQYF
>TRBD1|once|TRBJ2-7|TRBV19
TGTGCCAGTAGTATAGCCGGGACAGGGAACTACGAGCAGTACTTC
CASSIAGTGNYEQYF
>TRBD1|many|TRBJ2-2|TRBV18
TGTGCCAGCTCACCTCTGACAGGGGGAGAAGTGGCAAACACCGGGGAGCTGTTTTTT
CASSPLTGGEVANTGELFF
>TRBD2|.|TRBJ2-5|TRBV2
TGTGCCAGCAGTGGGATTAGCGGGGGCCAAGAGACCCAGTACTTC
CASSGISGGQETQYF
>.|.|TRBJ1-5|TRBV20-1
TGCAGTGCTAGAGATACGGGACCCCAGCATTTT
CSARDTGPQHF
>TRBD1|.|TRBJ1-1|TRBV2
TGTGCCAGCAGCCCGCGAGGGGGCAGGACTGAAGCTTTCTTT
CASSPRGGRTEAFF
>TRBD1|.|TRBJ1-1|TRBV28
TGTGCCAGCAGTGGCCGGGACAGGGTTCGCCGACCGGCAGCTTTCTTT
CASSGRDRVRRPAAFF
>TRBD1|.|TRBJ2-7|TRBV7-6
TGTGCCAGCAGCTTAGATGAGGGGGCGACCTACGAGCAGTACTTC
CASSLDEGATYEQYF
>TRBD1|once|TRBJ1-4|TRBV7-9
TGTGCCAGCAGCCGACAGGGTGTTAATGAAAAACTGTTTTTT
CASSRQGVNEKLFF
>.|.|TRBJ2-5|TRBV5-1
TGCGCCAGCAGCTTGGGTTACAGACAAGAGACCCAGTACTTC
CASSLGYRQETQYF
>.|.|TRBJ2-5|TRBV27
TGTGCCAGCAGCCGAAGGAGGTGGGAGGCCCAGTACTTC
CASSRRRWEAQYF
>.|.|TRBJ1-4|TRBV19
TGTGCCAGTAGTTTCGGGGGGCGCCAGGATAGTGAAAAACTGTTTTTT
CASSFGGRQDSEKLFF
>.|.|TRBJ1-1|TRBV10-1
TGCGCCAGCAGTGAGGTCTTCAACACTGAAGCTTTCTTT
CASSEVFNTEAFF
>.|.|TRBJ1-4|TRBV5-1
TGCGCCAGCAGCTCTACGACAGCGAATGAAAAACTGTTTTTT
CASSSTTANEKLFF
>.|.|TRBJ1-6|TRBV7-2
TGTGCCAGCAGCTCGGACTGGAACAATTCACCCCTCCACTTT
CASSSDWNNSPLHF
>.|few|TRBJ2-7|TRBV6-2/TRBV6-3
TGTGCCAGCAGCATAACAGGGACCACTTCCGAGCAGTACTTC
CASSITGTTSEQYF
>.|.|TRBJ1-5|TRBV4-1
TGCGCCAGCAGCCCAGACCGGGACTGTCGTCGTCTTAGCAATCAGCCCCAGCATTTT
CASSPDRDCRRLSNQPQHF
>.|.|TRBJ1-1|TRBV4-1
TGCGCCAGCAGCTCACCAACCCGGGGCACTGAAGCTTTCTTT
CASSSPTRGTEAFF
>TRBD1|.|TRBJ1-3|TRBV7-2
TGTGCCAGCAGCTTGGACAGGGGAGGAAACACCATATATTTT
CASSLDRGGNTIYF
>.|once|TRBJ2-7|TRBV7-8
TGTGCCAGCAGCCAGGGGTCGTGGGAGCAGTACTTC
CASSQGSWEQYF
>TRBD1|few|TRBJ1-1|TRBV11-2
TGTGCCAGCAGCCCCGGACAGGGGAACACTGAAGCTTTCTTT
CASSPGQGNTEAFF
>.|.|TRBJ1-2|TRBV20-1
TGCAGTGCTAGGCCAGGGGAAGGCTACACCTTC
CSARPGEGYTF
>.|.|TRBJ1-1|TRBV7-3
TGTGCCAGCAGCCCCGGGGGGGCGAGCACTGAAGCTTTCTTT
CASSPGGASTEAFF
>TRBD1|few|TRBJ1-2|TRBV19
TGTGCCAGTAGTATAGATCTGAGGACAGGGGGCCTGAATGGCTACACCTTC
CASSIDLRTGGLNGYTF
>.|.|TRBJ2-5|TRBV5-1
TGCGCCAGCAGCTGGGCTGGGACCCAGTACTTC
CASSWAGTQYF
>.|.|TRBJ2-7|TRBV28
TGTGCCAGCAGTTTATTGGGGGCTACCTACGAGCAGTACTTC
CASSLLGATYEQYF
>TRBD2|many|TRBJ2-1|TRBV9
TGTGCCAGCACGGCAATAGCGGGGGGGAACAATGAGCAGTTCTTC
CASTAIAGGNNEQFF
>.|once|TRBJ2-1|TRBV5-1
TGCGCCAGCAGCTTGGGACAGACGAGTTCTTACAATGAGCAGTTCTTC
CASSLGQTSSYNEQFF
>.|once|TRBJ1-1|TRBV12-3/TRBV12-4
TGTGCCAGCAGGCGAAAAAGTCAGGTGCCAGCTTTCTTT
CASRRKSQVPAFF
>.|.|TRBJ2-2|TRBV3-1/TRBV3-2
TGTGCCAGCAGCCAAGTTGTTGCGGGCGGGGAGCTGTTTTTT
CASSQVVAGGELFF
>TRBD1|.|TRBJ1-5|TRBV7-2
TGTGCCAGCAGCTCGGACAGGGGGAATGGTCAGCCCCAGCATTTT
CASSSDRGNGQPQHF
>.|.|TRBJ1-3|TRBV30
TGTGCCTGGAACACAGGGACCTCTGGAAACACCATATATTTT
CAWNTGTSGNTIYF
>TRBD1|.|TRBJ2-1|TRBV15
TGTGCCACCAGCAGAGATTTTGGACAGGGCCGAAATGAGCAGTTCTTC
CATSRDFGQGRNEQFF
>TRBD1|.|TRBJ1-3|TRBV12-5
TGTGCTAGTGGAAACCCGACAGGGCGTGGAAACACCATATATTTT
CASGNPTGRGNTIYF
>.|few|TRBJ2-7|TRBV27
TGTGCCAGCAGTTTTAGCTACGAGCAGTACTTC
CASSFSYEQYF
>.|.|TRBJ1-2|TRBV18
TGTGCCAGCTCCACAGGAATCTGGACTAACTATGGCTACACCTTC
CASSTGIWTNYGYTF
>.|.|TRBJ2-2|TRBV6-6
TGTGCCAGCAGTTACGCCCGACGGGACACCGGGGAGCTGTTTTTT
CASSYARRDTGELFF
>TRBD1|once|TRBJ2-7|TRBV27
TGTGCCAGCAGTTTCGCCGTTACAGGGGGCTACGAGCAGTACTTC
CASSFAVTGGYEQYF
>.|.|TRBJ1-1|TRBV11-3
TGTGCCAGCAGCTTCGGGAGGAACACTGAAGCTTTCTTT
CASSFGRNTEAFF